This T cell receptor (beta chain) is drawn from a study of blood T cell repertoires in COVID-19. Study as a whole: There were acute and convalescent COVID-19 samples, and they came from the United States, Italy and Spain.

This clone showed up just a few times. In germline, CDR1 is LNHNV, CDR2 YYDKDF (reference sequence). The CDR3 has 16 amino acids. The V segment lost 3 bases and the J segment 5 bases; nucleotides outside the gene matches: 9. Clones were read by immunoSEQ multiplex PCR, and TCRdb kept only the in-frame ones, dropping some. The sample contains 70,000 to 90,000 clones, 84% of which appear only once. This sequence joins TRBV15 and TRBJ2-3, with 9 bases matching TRBD2. The receptor was derived from a human donor in a cohort sampled during active COVID-19. Material for sequencing was peripheral blood. The CDR3 loop is CATSSSYSGRLDTQYF. The CDR3 bases are TGTGCCACCAGCAGTAGCTATAGCGGGAGACTAGATACGCAGTATTTT.